These 16 T cell receptor beta chains were sequenced from one sample in a study of tumor-infiltrating lymphocytes in localized non-small cell lung cancer. Some clones are missing from TCRdb's copy, which holds only in-frame ones; the method was immunoSEQ multiplex PCR. The sample yields about 29,000 clones, roughly 88% seen once. Specimen: lung tumor tissue. The receptors derive from a human donor with non-small cell lung cancer.

The CDR3 DNA sequence: TGTGCCAGCAGCGTAGGTCAGGGCCACACTGAAGCTTTCTTT. It specifies CASSVGQGHTEAFF. The rearrangement uses TRBV9 and TRBJ1-1; D possibly corresponds to TRBD1 (5 bases). In germline, CDR1 is SGDLS, CDR2 YYNGEE. There are 14 residues in the CDR3. Trimming took 0 bases from V and 3 from J, leaving 9 bases between them.

This clone was detected a few times. This chain connects TRBV4-3 to TRBJ2-7, with D tentatively TRBD2 (5 bases). CDR1 and CDR2 from the germline V gene are LGHNA and YSLEER. V was trimmed by 0 bases and J by 0 bases, leaving 9 bases between them. This CDR3 is built from 15 residues. The CDR3 DNA sequence: TGCGCCAGCAGCCAAGATTCTAGCCTCTCCTACGAGCAGTACTTC. Translated: CASSQDSSLSYEQYF.

J is TRBJ2-3 and V is TRBV7-6, with 9 bases aligning to TRBD2. V dropped 1 base and J dropped 5; count of bases not matched to a gene: 4. Germline-derived CDR1 and CDR2 are SGHVS and FNYEAQ. CDR3 length: 15 amino acids. This CDR3 is CASSLGGGALDTQYF. The DNA of the CDR3 is TGTGCCAGCAGCTTAGGCGGGGGGGCACTAGATACGCAGTATTTT.

The chain recombines TRBV27 with TRBJ1-1; a possible D gene is TRBD1 (5 bases). CDR1 is MNHEY and CDR2 is SMNVEV in the germline V gene (reference sequence). V lost 3 bases, J lost 5 bases, and 10 bases lay in between. CDR3 size: 13 residues. In DNA form, the CDR3 reads TGTGCCAGCAGTTTTACGGGGCAGACTGAAGCTTTCTTT. Amino acid sequence: CASSFTGQTEAFF.

The chain combines TRBV7-8 with TRBJ2-2, with 7 nucleotides matching TRBD1. With V trimmed by 6 bases and J by 1 base, 8 bases remained unmatched. The length of the CDR3 is 16 residues. The germline CDR1 and CDR2 sequences are SGHVS and FQNEAQ. In nucleotides, the CDR3 is TGTGCCAGCAGGAAAACAGGGGCCAGGAACACCGGGGAGCTGTTTTTT. It encodes CASRKTGARNTGELFF.

The chain couples TRBV7-3 to TRBJ2-3; D perhaps matches TRBD2 (6 bases). The CDR3 has 15 amino acids. Germline V gene sequence: CDR1 SGHTA, CDR2 FQGTGA. With 5 bases removed from V and 6 bases from J, the gap between germline ends came to 18 bases. The CDR3 DNA reads as TGTGCCAGCAGCCTCGGCGGGGTCAGGAGGGATACGCAGTATTTT. Its translation: CASSLGGVRRDTQYF.

This chain connects TRBV5-5 to TRBJ2-7; 8 nucleotides line up with TRBD1. The CDR3 is 14 amino acids. Germline CDR1 and CDR2: SGHKS and YYEKEE (reference sequence). Trimming at V came to 0 bases and at J to 2 bases, leaving 1 base not matched to a gene. The CDR3 sequence is CASSLEQGAYEQYF. CDR3 in DNA: TGTGCCAGCAGCTTGGAACAGGGGGCCTACGAGCAGTACTTC.

This sequence joins TRBV5-6 and TRBJ2-6; no reliable D call. The germline V gene has CDR1 SGHDT and CDR2 YYEEEE. V was trimmed by 4 bases and J by 0 bases, leaving 5 bases between them. This CDR3 contains 14 residues. The DNA for the CDR3 is TGTGCCAGCAGCCCAGGCTCTGGGGCCAACGTCCTGACTTTC. Its protein product is CASSPGSGANVLTF.

The chain couples TRBV7-2 to TRBJ2-3; 8 nucleotides match TRBD1. V was pared by 5 bases and J by 2 bases, with 9 bases of the junction left unmatched. CDR3 length: 16 amino acids. Germline lookup yields CDR1 SGHTA and CDR2 FQGNSA. The CDR3 nucleotides read TGTGCCAGCAGCCCCCAGGGGGGACAGGTCACAGATACGCAGTATTTT. It specifies CASSPQGGQVTDTQYF.

V gene TRBV7-9 combines with J gene TRBJ1-2; TRBD1 matches 7 bases. The V gene end was trimmed by 3 bases and the J gene end by 4 bases; junction bases not matched to a gene: 2. The CDR3 is 13 residues long. Germline CDR1 reads SEHNR; CDR2 reads FQNEAQ (reference sequence). CDR3 nucleotide sequence: TGTGCCAGCAGCTTCCGGGACAGCTATGGCTACACCTTC. This gives the protein CASSFRDSYGYTF.

The chain couples TRBV2 to TRBJ2-2; no clear D. From germline, CDR1 is SNHLY and CDR2 FYNNEI. The CDR3 is 11 amino acids. The germline V and J ends were trimmed by 2 bases and 8 bases, with 3 bases remaining between them. The CDR3 region is CASSEPGELFF. The CDR3 DNA is TGTGCCAGCAGTGAACCGGGGGAGCTGTTTTTT.

This chain links TRBV14 with TRBJ1-1, with D hard to call. The V gene's germline CDR1 is SGHDN and CDR2 FVKESK. The CDR3 has 13 residues. Trimming took 1 base from V and 10 from J, leaving 13 bases between them. The CDR3 protein is CASSQAPTSGAFF. The CDR3 nucleotides are TGTGCCAGCAGCCAAGCTCCGACATCTGGAGCTTTCTTT. The full variable domain, its missing parts supplied by reference TRBV14 and TRBJ1-1, is EAGVTQFPSHSVIEKGQTVTLRCDPISGHDNLYWYRRVMGKEIKFLLHFVKESKQDESGMPNNRFLAERTGGTYSTLKVQPAELEDSGVYFCASSQAPTSGAFFGQGTRLTVV.

This chain uses TRBV14 with TRBJ2-7; D unclear. This CDR3 comprises 14 residues. V was pared by 2 bases and J by 2 bases, with 10 bases between. Germline assignment: CDR1 SGHDN and CDR2 FVKESK. CDR3 region: CASSQRTGTYEQYF. In nucleotides, the CDR3 is TGTGCCAGCAGCCAACGTACTGGGACCTACGAGCAGTACTTC. Filled out from reference TRBV14 and TRBJ2-7, the complete variable domain reads EAGVTQFPSHSVIEKGQTVTLRCDPISGHDNLYWYRRVMGKEIKFLLHFVKESKQDESGMPNNRFLAERTGGTYSTLKVQPAELEDSGVYFCASSQRTGTYEQYFGPGTRLTVT.

This clone appeared a single time. The chain recombines TRBV4-1 with TRBJ1-3; TRBD1 matches at 9 bases. From germline, CDR1 is MGHRA and CDR2 YSYEKL. The ends lost 6 bases at V and 4 bases at J; junction bases unmatched: 10. The CDR3 spans 16 residues. CDR3 loop: CASSSGQGLLGNTIYF. For the CDR3, the DNA is TGCGCCAGCAGTTCGGGACAGGGACTTCTCGGAAACACCATATATTTT.

The chain is built from TRBV4-2 and TRBJ1-1; tentatively, D is TRBD1 (6 bases). This CDR3 comprises 16 residues. The germline CDR1 and CDR2 sequences are LGHNA and YNFKEQ. Between the trimmed V and J ends, which lost 1 base and 1 base, there was a span of 13 bases. For the CDR3, the DNA is TGTGCCAGCAGCCAAGCTCTAACAGGGAAGAACACTGAAGCTTTCTTT. Translation: CASSQALTGKNTEAFF.

The V call is TRBV4-2, the J call TRBJ2-2; TRBD2 agrees at 10 bases. Germline CDR1 is LGHNA and CDR2 is YNFKEQ. Trimming took 0 bases from V and 4 from J; bases not matched to a gene: 2. The CDR3 loop spans 16 amino acids. In DNA, the CDR3 is TGTGCCAGCAGCCAAGAACTAGCGGGGCCCACCGGGGAGCTGTTTTTT. Translated, it gives CASSQELAGPTGELFF.